This passage covers 12 T cell receptor beta chains from one sample sequenced in a study of blood T cell repertoires in COVID-19. Clones were read by immunoSEQ multiplex PCR, and TCRdb kept only the in-frame ones, dropping some. Of fewer than 350,000 clones in the sample, over 85% were seen once. The material sequenced was peripheral blood. The receptors here all came from a woman aged 55-70 years with COVID-19, enrolled during active disease.

The chain is built from TRBV2 and TRBJ2-2; D gene ambiguous. Germline CDR1 SNHLY, CDR2 FYNNEI. The V end lost 8 bases, the J end lost 2 bases, and 12 bases lay between the germline ends. The CDR3 length is 14 residues. CDR3 residues: CASRPDTNTGELFF. For the CDR3, the DNA is TGTGCCAGCCGTCCCGACACAAACACCGGGGAGCTGTTTTTT.

The chain has TRBV18 and TRBJ1-3, with 9 bases lining up with TRBD1. With 5 bases clipped from V and 3 bases from J, the junction kept 5 bases outside the gene matches. The germline V gene has CDR1 KGHSH and CDR2 LQKENI. This CDR3 region has 15 residues. The CDR3 DNA is TGTGCCAGCTCATCCGGGACAGGGAGTGGAAACACCATATATTTT. This encodes CASSSGTGSGNTIYF. Complete variable domain (other parts from reference TRBV18 and TRBJ1-3): NAGVMQNPRHLVRRRGQEARLRCSPMKGHSHVYWYRQLPEEGLKFMVYLQKENIIDESGMPKERFSAEFPKEGPSILRIQQVVRGDSAAYFCASSSGTGSGNTIYFGEGSWLTVV.

This chain links TRBV11-2 with TRBJ1-3, with TRBD1 matching 8 bases. Germline trimming cut 5 bases from V and 1 base from J; bases unmatched to any gene: 4. The germline gives CDR1 SGHAT, CDR2 FQNNGV. The CDR3 length is 15 residues. The CDR3: CASSTRQGSGNTIYF. DNA of the CDR3: TGTGCCAGCAGCACCCGACAGGGGTCTGGAAACACCATATATTTT.

V usage is TRBV14 and J usage is TRBJ1-2; D ambiguous. Trimming took 2 bases from V and 8 from J, leaving 12 bases between them. Looked up from germline, CDR1 is SGHDN and CDR2 is FVKESK. This CDR3 contains 13 residues. The CDR3 DNA is TGTGCCAGCAGCCAAAGTCAGAGCGGAGGCTACACCTTC. This encodes CASSQSQSGGYTF.

This chain connects TRBV6-5 to TRBJ2-5; no clear D gene. CDR1 is MNHEY, CDR2 SVGAGI, per germline. V was clipped by 7 bases and J by 1 base, with 10 bases between them. The CDR3 length is 13 residues. The CDR3 nucleotides are TGTGCCAGCATGAGGAGTTTCCAAGAGACCCAGTACTTC. Amino acid sequence: CASMRSFQETQYF.

On this clone itself: Other DNA sequences from this sample encode an identical CDR3 as well. The chain employs TRBV3-1 (or the pseudogene TRBV3-2) and TRBJ1-4; perhaps TRBD1 as D (6 bases). V shed 3 bases and J shed 8 bases, with 10 bases lying between them. CDR3 length equals 13 residues. The germline V gene has CDR1 LGHDT and CDR2 YNNKEL (reference sequence). The CDR3 nucleotides read TGTGCCAGCAGCCAGGGGGCTAGGGAAAAACTGTTTTTT. This codes for CASSQGAREKLFF.

The chain joins TRBV18 to TRBJ1-2; D may be TRBD1 (6 bases). The CDR3 length is 13 residues. CDR1 and CDR2 (germline): KGHSH, LQKENI. V lost 6 bases, J lost 6 bases, and 14 bases lay in between. The CDR3 region has the DNA TGTGCCAGCTCGTCAAACAGGGAACATGGCTACACCTTC. It specifies CASSSNREHGYTF.

This clone is a singleton in its sample. The chain has TRBV5-8 and TRBJ2-1; 13 bases are shared with TRBD2. The CDR3 consists of 16 residues. Germline V gene data show CDR1 as SGHTS and CDR2 as YDEGEE. J lost 5 bases, V lost 2 bases, and 4 bases had no gene match. CDR3 nucleotide sequence: TGTGCCAGCAGCTTACTAGCGGGGGGGCGCAACAATGAGCAGTTCTTC. Amino acids: CASSLLAGGRNNEQFF.

The genes are TRBV7-9 and TRBJ2-5; 10 bases are a match to TRBD1. The J segment lost 3 bases and the V segment lost 3 bases, leaving 4 bases of the junction unmatched. The CDR3 has 15 residues. Germline lookup yields CDR1 SEHNR and CDR2 FQNEAQ (reference sequence). In DNA form, the CDR3 reads TGTGCCAGCAGCTTCCCTGGACAGGGGGAAGAGACCCAGTACTTC. This codes for CASSFPGQGEETQYF.

The rearrangement joins TRBV12-3 or TRBV12-4 to TRBJ1-1, with 7 bases lining up with TRBD1. The length of the CDR3 is 13 residues. Trimming took 8 bases from V and 4 from J; bases not matched to a gene: 7. The CDR3 is CASGLRGPTEAFF. The CDR3 nucleotides read TGTGCCAGCGGACTGAGGGGGCCCACTGAAGCTTTCTTT.

V gene TRBV30 combines with J gene TRBJ1-3; TRBD1 matches at 9 bases. Trimming at V came to 2 bases and at J to 6 bases, leaving 5 bases not matched to a gene. Germline CDR1 and CDR2: GTSNPN and SVGIG (reference sequence). The CDR3 extends over 14 amino acids. The CDR3 DNA is TGTGCCTGGAGTTTGGACAGGGGAGTAAACACCATATATTTT. This translates into CAWSLDRGVNTIYF. Drawing the rest from reference TRBV30 and TRBJ1-3, the complete variable domain is SQTIHQWPATLVQPVGSPLSLECTVEGTSNPNLYWYRQAAGRGLQLLFYSVGIGQISSEVPQNLSASRPQDRQFILSSKKLLLSDSGFYLCAWSLDRGVNTIYFGEGSWLTVV.

The J gene is TRBJ1-5, the V gene TRBV2, with no clear D. The CDR3 is 14 amino acids. Between the trimmed V and J ends, which lost 4 bases and 6 bases, there was a span of 13 bases. Germline CDR1 SNHLY, CDR2 FYNNEI. The chain's CDR3 is CASSVFEGSQPQHF. The CDR3 nucleotides are TGTGCCAGCAGTGTATTTGAAGGGAGTCAGCCCCAGCATTTT.